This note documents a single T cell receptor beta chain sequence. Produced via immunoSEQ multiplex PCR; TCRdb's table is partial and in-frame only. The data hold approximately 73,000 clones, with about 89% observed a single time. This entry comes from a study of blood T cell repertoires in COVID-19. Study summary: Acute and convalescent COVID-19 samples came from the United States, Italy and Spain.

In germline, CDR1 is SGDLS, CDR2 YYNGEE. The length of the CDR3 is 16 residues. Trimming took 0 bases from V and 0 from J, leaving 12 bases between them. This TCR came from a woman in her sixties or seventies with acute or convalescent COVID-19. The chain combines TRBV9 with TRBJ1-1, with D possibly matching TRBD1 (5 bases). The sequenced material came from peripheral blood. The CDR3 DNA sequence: TGTGCCAGCAGCGTAGGGGTTGACAGCATGAACACTGAAGCTTTCTTT. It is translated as CASSVGVDSMNTEAFF.